This is a list of T cell receptor beta chains from one sample in a study of shared clonotypes between healthy human individuals. Libraries were prepared by immunoSEQ multiplex PCR; TCRdb keeps only in-frame clonotypes and omits some of them. The profile shows 490,000 or so clones, approximately 79% of them singletons. Sequenced input: PBMCs. The receptors derive from a woman between 40 and 50 years old in good health. Some clones in this sample may be carry-over from other donors' samples. Both conserved end residues are part of each CDR3. A D gene is named only where the DNA matches it firmly. Part of the rows lack a size; the others show once, few, many or a class for expanded clones.

v_call	clone_size	j_call	d_call	cdr3_aa	cdr3_nt
TRBV7-2	few	TRBJ2-3	.	CASSLVGPGNTDTQYF	TGTGCCAGCAGCTTAGTAGGGCCAGGCAACACAGATACGCAGTATTTT
TRBV5-1	.	TRBJ1-4	.	CASSPREMEEKLFF	TGCGCCAGCAGCCCCCGGGAGATGGAGGAAAAACTGTTTTTT
TRBV10-3	.	TRBJ2-7	.	CAIQGEVGTHEQYF	TGTGCCATCCAGGGCGAGGTTGGTACGCACGAGCAGTACTTC
TRBV11-2	.	TRBJ2-2	TRBD2	CASSSIYREARVGGELFF	TGTGCCAGCAGCTCGATCTACCGGGAGGCCCGCGTCGGCGGGGAGCTGTTTTTT
TRBV11-2	.	TRBJ2-1	TRBD2	CASSARGGNADEQFF	TGTGCCAGCAGCGCCCGGGGGGGGAATGCCGATGAGCAGTTCTTC
TRBV5-1	.	TRBJ1-1	TRBD1	CASSTAAGGTEAFF	TGCGCCAGCAGCACCGCGGCAGGGGGCACTGAAGCTTTCTTT
TRBV7-3	.	TRBJ2-3	.	CASSLTISGDLSTDTQYF	TGTGCCAGCAGCTTAACTATCTCGGGCGATCTTAGCACAGATACGCAGTATTTT
TRBV19	.	TRBJ2-1	.	CASRKSGGPYNEQFF	TGTGCCAGTAGGAAATCAGGGGGGCCTTACAATGAGCAGTTCTTC
TRBV7-2	few	TRBJ1-2	.	CASSPDTNYGYTF	TGTGCCAGCAGCCCTGACACAAACTATGGCTACACCTTC
TRBV9	.	TRBJ2-7	.	CASSVGGRANYEQYF	TGTGCCAGCAGCGTAGGCGGCAGGGCGAACTACGAGCAGTACTTC
TRBV6-5	once	TRBJ1-2	TRBD1	CASSYLQGQGYTF	TGTGCCAGCAGTTATTTACAGGGGCAAGGCTACACCTTC
TRBV5-1	.	TRBJ2-3	TRBD2	CASSPTGLELDTQYF	TGCGCCAGCAGCCCCACCGGACTAGAGCTAGATACGCAGTATTTT
TRBV28	.	TRBJ1-5	.	CASSYGGGRSQPQHF	TGTGCCAGCAGTTACGGAGGCGGTCGGTCCCAGCCCCAGCATTTT
TRBV6-1	.	TRBJ1-2	.	CASSDGPYGYTF	TGTGCCAGCAGTGACGGACCGTATGGCTACACCTTC
TRBV19	.	TRBJ2-2	.	CASSPRLGFLDTGELFF	TGTGCCAGTAGCCCCCGTTTGGGTTTTTTGGACACCGGGGAGCTGTTTTTT
TRBV7-2	.	TRBJ2-7	TRBD2	CASSLLSGDLNYEQYF	TGTGCCAGCAGCCTCCTTAGCGGGGACCTTAACTACGAGCAGTACTTC
TRBV29-1	.	TRBJ1-2	.	CSVEGQGYGYTF	TGCAGCGTTGAGGGGCAGGGGTACGGCTACACCTTC
TRBV5-6	.	TRBJ2-7	.	CASSWGSRYEQYF	TGTGCCAGCAGCTGGGGTAGCCGGTACGAGCAGTACTTC
TRBV27	.	TRBJ2-7	TRBD1	CASRKGQGAYEQYF	TGTGCCAGCAGGAAGGGACAGGGGGCCTACGAGCAGTACTTC
TRBV5-1	few	TRBJ1-4	.	CARTGRGEKLFF	TGCGCCAGGACGGGACGCGGGGAAAAACTGTTTTTT
TRBV7-2	.	TRBJ2-1	.	CASSLGRATYNEQFF	TGTGCCAGCAGCTTAGGGAGGGCCACATACAATGAGCAGTTCTTC
TRBV29-1	.	TRBJ2-1	TRBD2	CSGSGTSGGQFF	TGCAGCGGATCCGGGACTAGCGGGGGACAGTTCTTC
TRBV4-3	few	TRBJ2-7	.	CASSQDTAPDRYEQYF	TGCGCCAGCAGCCAAGATACGGCCCCAGACCGTTACGAGCAGTACTTC
TRBV7-3	.	TRBJ2-2	TRBD2	CASSPTSGSTGELFF	TGTGCCAGCAGCCCAACTAGCGGGAGTACCGGGGAGCTGTTTTTT
TRBV28	.	TRBJ2-1	.	CASKERGVYNEQFF	TGTGCCAGCAAAGAACGGGGTGTTTACAATGAGCAGTTCTTC
TRBV18	.	TRBJ1-1	.	CASSPGVRGRAEAFF	TGTGCCAGCTCACCTGGAGTGAGGGGGAGAGCTGAAGCTTTCTTT
TRBV27	.	TRBJ2-3	TRBD2	CASRHQIAGTDTQYF	TGTGCCAGCAGGCACCAGATAGCGGGAACAGATACGCAGTATTTT
TRBV27	.	TRBJ1-1	.	CASSLRGNTEAFF	TGTGCCAGCAGTTTAAGGGGGAACACTGAAGCTTTCTTT
TRBV7-6	.	TRBJ2-5	.	CASSSGQKETQYF	TGTGCCAGCAGCTCAGGACAGAAAGAGACCCAGTACTTC
TRBV7-9	.	TRBJ2-5	.	CASSFVGSETQYF	TGTGCCAGCAGCTTTGTGGGGTCAGAGACCCAGTACTTC
TRBV7-6	.	TRBJ2-4	TRBD2	CASSFLPPEVAGGSKAKNIQYF	TGTGCCAGCAGCTTCTTGCCCCCCGAGGTAGCGGGAGGGTCAAAAGCCAAAAACATTCAGTACTTC
TRBV29-1	.	TRBJ2-2	.	CSAGRDTGELFF	TGCAGCGCCGGCCGGGACACCGGGGAGCTGTTTTTT
TRBV2	.	TRBJ2-3	.	CASRFLEETDTQYF	TGTGCCAGCAGGTTTTTAGAAGAAACAGATACGCAGTATTTT
TRBV7-2	.	TRBJ2-2	.	CASSLGPDTGELFF	TGTGCCAGCAGCTTGGGGCCAGACACCGGGGAGCTGTTTTTT
TRBV5-1	.	TRBJ2-2	TRBD2	CASSSRTSFTGELFF	TGCGCCAGCAGCTCCAGGACTAGCTTCACCGGGGAGCTGTTTTTT
TRBV7-8	.	TRBJ1-1	.	CASSLASTASPNTEAFF	TGTGCCAGCAGCTTAGCATCGACCGCCTCCCCGAACACTGAAGCTTTCTTT
TRBV7-3	.	TRBJ2-5	.	CASSLGQGRSETQYF	TGTGCCAGCAGCTTGGGGCAGGGAAGATCAGAGACCCAGTACTTC
TRBV4-1	.	TRBJ2-4	TRBD2	CASSQRTSGRLKNIQYF	TGCGCCAGCAGCCAACGGACTAGCGGGAGACTTAAAAACATTCAGTACTTC
TRBV11-2	.	TRBJ2-1	TRBD2	CASSISGGHEQFF	TGTGCCAGCAGCATTTCGGGGGGTCATGAGCAGTTCTTC
TRBV28	.	TRBJ2-7	.	CASSGLPGLGYEQYF	TGTGCCAGCAGTGGCCTTCCGGGACTGGGATACGAGCAGTACTTC
TRBV18	few	TRBJ1-2	.	CASSPGRGRPDYGYTF	TGTGCCAGCTCTCCAGGACGGGGCCGGCCGGACTATGGCTACACCTTC
TRBV10-3	.	TRBJ2-2	.	CAISAPTGTGELFF	TGTGCCATCAGTGCACCCACGGGGACCGGGGAGCTGTTTTTT
TRBV2	.	TRBJ2-5	TRBD2	CASSTSMAAGEYQETQYF	TGTGCCAGCAGCACCTCTATGGCGGCGGGGGAGTACCAAGAGACCCAGTACTTC
TRBV7-2	few	TRBJ1-1	.	CASSLAGLIEAFF	TGTGCCAGCAGCTTAGCCGGGCTAATTGAAGCTTTCTTT
TRBV9	few	TRBJ1-4	.	CASSPGGLNEKLFF	TGTGCCAGCAGCCCCGGGGGCCTTAATGAAAAACTGTTTTTT
TRBV19	.	TRBJ1-4	.	CASSPFRGGRWKLFF	TGTGCCAGTAGCCCATTTAGGGGCGGGAGATGGAAACTGTTTTTT
TRBV4-2	.	TRBJ2-7	TRBD1	CASSQETGTAEQYF	TGTGCCAGCAGCCAAGAAACCGGGACAGCCGAGCAGTACTTC
TRBV2	.	TRBJ2-3	TRBD1	CASVQGASSTDTQYF	TGTGCCAGCGTCCAGGGGGCCTCTAGCACAGATACGCAGTATTTT
TRBV6-1	.	TRBJ2-7	.	CASSEARRAREQYF	TGTGCCAGCAGTGAAGCGCGCAGGGCGCGCGAGCAGTACTTC
TRBV5-1	.	TRBJ2-3	TRBD2	CASSGLAGGPTDTQYF	TGCGCCAGCAGCGGACTAGCGGGAGGGCCCACAGATACGCAGTATTTT
TRBV2	.	TRBJ2-7	.	CASTDQDGVEQYF	TGTGCCAGCACCGACCAGGACGGGGTCGAGCAGTACTTC
TRBV4-1	.	TRBJ2-7	.	CASSRQSGTTYEQYF	TGCGCCAGCAGCCGGCAGAGCGGGACAACCTACGAGCAGTACTTC
TRBV29-1	.	TRBJ2-7	.	CSVARDPYEQYF	TGCAGCGTTGCGCGGGATCCCTACGAGCAGTACTTC
TRBV11-1	.	TRBJ2-5	.	CASSRGLQETQYF	TGTGCCAGCAGCCGGGGCCTCCAAGAGACCCAGTACTTC
TRBV30	.	TRBJ2-7	.	CAWSDTYEQYF	TGTGCCTGGAGCGACACCTACGAGCAGTACTTC
TRBV5-1	.	TRBJ1-5	.	CASSWISGEAQHF	TGCGCCAGCAGCTGGATTAGTGGGGAGGCCCAGCATTTT
TRBV7-9	.	TRBJ2-1	.	CASSKDPGEQFF	TGTGCCAGCAGCAAAGATCCGGGCGAGCAGTTCTTC
TRBV30	.	TRBJ2-7	.	CAWSVVRYYEQYF	TGTGCCTGGAGTGTCGTACGCTACTACGAGCAGTACTTC
TRBV29-1	.	TRBJ2-7	TRBD1	CSALGGQGYEQYF	TGCAGCGCTCTGGGCGGACAGGGTTACGAGCAGTACTTC